This T cell receptor beta chain stems from a study of CD8+CD57+ T cells in acquired aplastic anemia. In the study overall: The DNA of sorted CD4+ and CD8+ cells averaged roughly 3.2 ug. In CD4+ cells, healthy donors produced an average of approximately 11 million reads.

A word on this clonotype: What it recognizes is unknown.

Genomic DNA was employed as the template in profiling TCR beta VDJ and CDR3. TCRdb reprocessed the reads via MiXCR and lists one record per CDR3 protein. The data hold 150,000 to 200,000 distinct CDR3 sequences, with around 45% observed a single time. Notes on the study in general: Shared by patients and controls, twenty-nine CD8+ CDR3s were abundant in patients. For CD8+ Simpson's diversity, patients and controls showed no significant difference.

This clonotype was sampled from a human donor in good health. The sequenced material came from sorted CD4+, CD8+, or CD8+CD57+ T cells (not recorded which) from PBMCs.

The chain's CDR3 is CASSGGTNVLTF. CDR3 bases: TGTGCCAGCAGTGGAGGGACCAACGTCCTGACTTTC. This chain uses TRBV2 with TRBJ2-6; a possible D gene is TRBD2 (5 bases). The CDR3 totals 12 residues. CDR1 and CDR2 (germline): SNHLY, FYNNEI. The germline V and J ends were trimmed by 4 bases and 8 bases, with 6 bases remaining between them. Using reference TRBV2 and TRBJ2-6 for the parts outside the CDR3, the full variable domain is EPEVTQTPSHQVTQMGQEVILRCVPISNHLYFYWYRQILGQKVEFLVSFYNNEISEKSEIFDDQFSVERPDGSNFTLKIRSTKLEDSAMYFCASSGGTNVLTFGAGSRLTVL.